These 8 T cell receptor beta chains came from one sample sequenced in a study of early T cells in non-severe SARS-CoV-2 infection. Using its own MiXCR run on the 5' RACE reads, TCRdb lists one record per CDR3 protein. The sample holds around 53,000 distinct CDR3 sequences, approximately 7.6% seen once. The source material was whole blood. Source of these receptors: an adult who was a healthcare worker with PCR-confirmed SARS-CoV-2 infection or an uninfected control (not recorded which).

The chain has TRBV27 and TRBJ2-1; possible D gene TRBD2, 6 bases. Germline CDR1 and CDR2: MNHEY and SMNVEV (reference sequence). Trimming removed 5 bases at V and 9 bases at J, with 17 bases between. The CDR3 runs to 14 residues. CDR3 residues: CASSPLSGVGEQFF. As DNA, the CDR3 is TGTGCCAGCAGTCCCCTTTCGGGGGTGGGTGAGCAGTTCTTC.

This clonotype was seen repeatedly, ten times or more. V gene TRBV14 combines with J gene TRBJ2-1; D unclear. This CDR3 is built from 15 residues. Germline V gene lookup returns CDR1 SGHDN and CDR2 FVKESK. Between the trimmed V and J ends, which lost 4 bases and 0 bases, there was a span of 10 bases. Here the CDR3 reads CASSLRASSYNEQFF. The CDR3 DNA reads TGTGCCAGCAGCCTACGGGCTAGCTCCTACAATGAGCAGTTCTTC.

This clonotype was counted many times. The chain is built from TRBV6-1 and TRBJ1-1; D is uncertain. Germline lookup yields CDR1 MNHNS and CDR2 SASEGT. The CDR3 covers 15 residues. V was pared by 2 bases and J by 0 bases, with 10 bases between. Here the CDR3 reads CASSEPPTVNTEAFF. In DNA, the CDR3 is TGTGCCAGCAGTGAACCGCCGACGGTGAACACTGAAGCTTTCTTT.

V and J are TRBV6-2 or TRBV6-3 and TRBJ1-6, with D perhaps TRBD1 (6 bases). Germline V gene lookup returns CDR1 MNHEY and CDR2 SVGEGT. Trimming stripped 2 bases from V and 7 bases from J, with 9 bases between. The CDR3 length is 14 residues. The CDR3 reads CASSYGQSNSPLHF. CDR3 in DNA: TGTGCCAGCAGTTACGGACAGTCCAATTCACCCCTCCACTTT.

The genes are TRBV6-5 and TRBJ2-1; possibly TRBD2 for D (6 bases). V was shortened by 10 bases and J by 5 bases, with 18 bases between the two germline ends. Germline values: CDR1 MNHEY, CDR2 SVGAGI. The CDR3 length is 14 residues. DNA for the CDR3: TGTGCCACCAGGTGGTGGGGAGGTGACAATGAGCAGTTCTTC. Amino acid sequence: CATRWWGGDNEQFF.

This clonotype was seen only a few times. The chain uses TRBV29-1 and TRBJ2-1; 10 nucleotides agree with TRBD2. The CDR3 is 12 amino acids. Germline V lookup: CDR1 SQVTM, CDR2 ANQGSEA. Trimming at V came to 4 bases and at J to 10 bases, leaving 4 bases not matched to a gene. DNA for the CDR3: TGCAGCGTTGTTACTAGCGGGGAAGAGCAGTTCTTC. This encodes CSVVTSGEEQFF.

There are many counts of this clonotype. The genes are TRBV19 and TRBJ2-3; 7 nucleotides match TRBD2. This CDR3 region has 17 residues. J lost 0 bases, V lost 2 bases, and 8 bases had no gene match. The germline CDR1 and CDR2 sequences are LNHDA and SQIVND (reference sequence). The CDR3 DNA is TGTGCCAGTAGTATAATTCCGACTAGCCAAAGCACAGATACGCAGTATTTT. This translates into CASSIIPTSQSTDTQYF.

This clonotype was seen ten or more times. This chain links TRBV7-2 with TRBJ1-5; 7 bases line up with TRBD1. The CDR3 extends over 16 amino acids. V was clipped by 1 base and J by 5 bases; unmatched bases: 8. CDR1 and CDR2 from the germline V gene are SGHTA and FQGNSA. The CDR3 bases are TGTGCCAGCAGCTTAGGAGGGGGCCGAGGGTATCAGCCCCAGCATTTT. This translates into CASSLGGGRGYQPQHF.